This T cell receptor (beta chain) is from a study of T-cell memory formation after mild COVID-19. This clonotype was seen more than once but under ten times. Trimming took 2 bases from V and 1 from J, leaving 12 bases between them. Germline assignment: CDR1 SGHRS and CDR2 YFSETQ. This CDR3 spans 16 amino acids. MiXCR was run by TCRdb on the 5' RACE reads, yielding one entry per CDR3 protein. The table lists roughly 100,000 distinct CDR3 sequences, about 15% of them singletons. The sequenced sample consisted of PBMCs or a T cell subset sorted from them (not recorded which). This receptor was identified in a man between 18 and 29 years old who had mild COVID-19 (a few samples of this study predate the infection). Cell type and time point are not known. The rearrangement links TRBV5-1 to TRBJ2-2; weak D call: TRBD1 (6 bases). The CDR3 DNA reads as TGCGCCAGCAGCTTTAAGGACAGTGAGAACACCGGGGAGCTGTTTTTT. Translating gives CASSFKDSENTGELFF.